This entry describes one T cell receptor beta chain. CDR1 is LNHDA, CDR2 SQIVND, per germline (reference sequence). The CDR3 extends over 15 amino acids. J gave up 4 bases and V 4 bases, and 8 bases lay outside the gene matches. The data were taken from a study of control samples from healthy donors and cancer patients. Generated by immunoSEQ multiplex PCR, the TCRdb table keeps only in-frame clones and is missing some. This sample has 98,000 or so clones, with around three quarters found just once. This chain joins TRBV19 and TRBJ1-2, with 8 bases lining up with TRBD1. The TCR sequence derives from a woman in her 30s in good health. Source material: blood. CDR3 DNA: TGTGCCAGTAGTACTGGACAGGGTCAGGCCTATGGCTACACCTTC. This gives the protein CASSTGQGQAYGYTF.